This T cell receptor beta chain was sequenced in a study of T cell changes during pregnancy in multiple sclerosis. The CDR3 covers 13 residues. The V gene lost 7 bases and the J gene lost 4 bases, with 13 bases spanning the gap. Germline V CDR1 and CDR2: LNHDA, SQIVND (reference sequence). The assay was immunoSEQ multiplex PCR, and TCRdb's table has in-frame clones only and misses some. Of roughly 30,000 clones listed, 89% were seen once; the top ten hold 0.45% to 0.7%. Sequenced material: CD4+ T cells from peripheral blood mononuclear cells, taken in the first trimester of pregnancy. The rearrangement joins TRBV19 to TRBJ1-1; D is unresolved. This receptor was taken from a female donor in good health, enrolled as a control in a pregnancy study. CDR3 loop: CASNPLGSTEAFF. CDR3 in DNA: TGTGCCAGTAATCCATTGGGGAGCACTGAAGCTTTCTTT.